A single sample gave rise to the 8 T cell receptor beta chains below, sequenced in a study of blood T cells in healthy people across ages. The use of a sample-barcoded 5' primer and a J-beta primer mix characterized a second PCR of 7 to 11 cycles. Each CDR3 protein is one row after TCRdb ran MiXCR on the 5' RACE reads. This repertoire shows 500,000 to 700,000 distinct CDR3 sequences, roughly 31% found once; its top ten account for 15% to 18%. The sample consisted of blood. Source of these receptors: a woman aged 80 or over in good health.

This clonotype was observed at least ten times. V gene TRBV7-9 combines with J gene TRBJ2-3; D perhaps matches TRBD1 (5 bases). The germline V gene encodes CDR1 SEHNR and CDR2 FQNEAQ (reference sequence). V lost 5 bases and J lost 6, with 12 bases in between. The CDR3 consists of 13 residues. The CDR3 region is CASSEGVGDTQYF. CDR3 bases: TGTGCCAGCAGCGAAGGGGTCGGGGATACGCAGTATTTT.

This clonotype occurred a few times. The chain is built from TRBV9 and TRBJ1-5; a weak D match, TRBD1 (6 bases). The CDR3 totals 14 residues. CDR1 and CDR2 (germline): SGDLS, YYNGEE. The ends were cut back, 2 bases at V and 5 bases at J, with 11 bases in the middle. Written as DNA, the CDR3 is TGTGCCAGCAGCGTCGAGGGGGGAGATCAGCCCCAGCATTTT. Translation: CASSVEGGDQPQHF.

At least ten counts were recorded for this clonotype. This rearrangement joins TRBV7-3 to TRBJ2-3; the match to TRBD2 covers 12 bases. This CDR3 comprises 17 residues. CDR1 is SGHTA, CDR2 FQGTGA, per germline. The junction had 9 bases not matched to a gene; V was cut back by 2 bases and J by 6 bases. The CDR3 loop is CASSLSPPSGGADTQYF. The CDR3 coding sequence is TGTGCCAGCAGCTTATCACCGCCTAGCGGGGGGGCGGATACGCAGTATTTT.

Ten or more counts support this clonotype. The chain is built from TRBV29-1 and TRBJ2-3, with a possible D match to TRBD2 (5 bases). V shed 1 base and J shed 6 bases, with 8 bases lying between them. The germline gives CDR1 SQVTM, CDR2 ANQGSEA. CDR3 length equals 12 residues. CDR3 region: CSVEAGLDTQYF. The CDR3 nucleotides are TGCAGCGTTGAAGCTGGACTTGATACGCAGTATTTT.

This clonotype was observed many times. The chain carries TRBV29-1 and TRBJ1-1, with TRBD1 matching over 9 bases. Trimming took 7 bases from V and 4 from J; bases not matched to a gene: 1. This CDR3 contains 11 residues. Germline loops: CDR1 SQVTM, CDR2 ANQGSEA. CDR3 in DNA: TGCAGCGCGGACAGGGGCACTGAAGCTTTCTTT. This encodes CSADRGTEAFF.

In this sample, this clonotype turned up many times. The genes are TRBV11-3 and TRBJ2-5; D unresolved. V shed 5 bases and J shed 3 bases, with 13 bases lying between them. The CDR3 loop spans 14 amino acids. CDR1 is SGHNT and CDR2 is YENEEA in the germline V gene. CDR3 sequence reads: CASSPLGQEETQYF. The CDR3 nucleotides are TGTGCCAGCAGCCCCCTTGGGCAAGAAGAGACCCAGTACTTC.

This clonotype came up many times. The chain employs TRBV20-1 and TRBJ2-5; 9 bases match TRBD2. Germline CDR1 reads DFQATT; CDR2 reads SNEGSKA (reference sequence). The CDR3 is 15 residues long. V shed 8 bases and J 2 bases; nucleotides not matched to a gene: 12. Here the CDR3 DNA reads TGCAGTACTCTCCCGGTAGCGGGGGAACAAGAGACCCAGTACTTC. Translated, it gives CSTLPVAGEQETQYF.

This clonotype came up once. A much larger clone is a single base away; this may be a read error. The chain recombines TRBV27 with TRBJ1-1; the D is unclear. The CDR3 covers 14 residues. Trimming removed 6 bases from V and 0 bases from J, with 11 bases in between. CDR1 and CDR2 (germline): MNHEY, SMNVEV (reference sequence). The CDR3 sequence is CASRSLGVNTEAFF. The CDR3, as DNA: TGTGCCAGCAGGTCGCTCGGAGTGAACACTGAAGCTTTCTTT.